A selection of T cell receptor beta chains follows, all from one sample in a study of cytomegalovirus exposure and HLA in healthy donors. Method: immunoSEQ multiplex PCR; TCRdb's copy keeps in-frame clones and lacks some. The listing contains under 130,000 clones. Sequenced material: PBMCs. These receptors came from a man in his fifties in good health and CMV-seronegative. The CDR3 runs from the conserved cysteine through the conserved F or W. The D gene is left open where the match is weak.

>TRBV9|-|TRBJ1-3
TGTGCCAGCAGCGTAGGCGGGGCTGGAAACACCATATATTTT
CASSVGGAGNTIYF
>TRBV11-3|-|TRBJ1-1
TGTGCCAGCAGCTCACCCCCTGGCAGCGGGCCGGTCACTGAAGCTTTCTTT
CASSSPPGSGPVTEAFF
>TRBV13|-|TRBJ2-7
TGTGCCAGCAGCTTATATAGCGGCGAAGCGCCCCACGAGCAGTACTTC
CASSLYSGEAPHEQYF
>TRBV4-1|-|TRBJ2-2
TGCGCCAGCAGCCAAGAGTCAGGGCTCCATATGCCCGGGGAGCTGTTTTTT
CASSQESGLHMPGELFF
>TRBV5-4|-|TRBJ1-2
TGTGCCAGCAGCTTGATGAACAACGTACGCTATGGCTACACCTTC
CASSLMNNVRYGYTF
>TRBV15|-|TRBJ1-2
TGTGCCACCAGCAGAGGGCAGGCGTACGGCTACACCTTC
CATSRGQAYGYTF
>TRBV5-1|-|TRBJ2-7
TGCGCCAGCAGCTTGGCCGTGCAGGCCCGAAACTACGAGCAGTACTTC
CASSLAVQARNYEQYF
>TRBV6-5|-|TRBJ2-7
TGTGCCAGCAGTTATCGGCGGACAGCCCTCTCCTACGAGCAGTACTTC
CASSYRRTALSYEQYF
>TRBV18|TRBD1|TRBJ1-3
TGTGCCAGCTCACCATCGGACAGGAGCTCTGGAAACACCATATATTTT
CASSPSDRSSGNTIYF
>TRBV19|TRBD2|TRBJ2-7
TGTGCCAGTAGTAAGGAAGCGGGAGCTGGTTACGAGCAGTACTTC
CASSKEAGAGYEQYF
>TRBV30|-|TRBJ1-1
TGTGCCTGGAGCCTGGGGGGGGTCTTGAACACTGAAGCTTTCTTT
CAWSLGGVLNTEAFF
>TRBV27|TRBD2|TRBJ2-7
TGTGCCAGCAGGACTAGCGGAGGATACGAGCAGTACTTC
CASRTSGGYEQYF
>TRBV18|-|TRBJ1-1
TGTGCCAGCTCACCACAAATTCTTGGCGGGAACACTGAAGCTTTCTTT
CASSPQILGGNTEAFF
>TRBV7-7|TRBD1|TRBJ2-1
TGTGCTAGCAGCCGGGGACAGAACAATGAGCAGTTCTTC
CASSRGQNNEQFF
>TRBV7-2|-|TRBJ1-5
TGTGCCAGCAGCTTAGAGGCAGGGGCCAATCAGCCCCAGCATTTT
CASSLEAGANQPQHF
>TRBV5-6|-|TRBJ1-5
TGTGCCAGCAGCCTTGGACTGAGAAATCATCAGCCCCAGCATTTT
CASSLGLRNHQPQHF
>TRBV5-1|-|TRBJ2-7
TGCGCCAGCAGCCCGGGGTCACAGACCCTTTTCTACGAGCAGTACTTC
CASSPGSQTLFYEQYF
>TRBV29-1|TRBD1|TRBJ1-3
TGCAGCGTGGAATCGGCAGGGGGTGAAGGAAACACCATATATTTT
CSVESAGGEGNTIYF
>TRBV9|TRBD2|TRBJ2-2
TGTGCCAGCAGCGAAACGGGAGGGCCCTTCGGGGAGCTGTTTTTT
CASSETGGPFGELFF
>TRBV6-5|-|TRBJ2-5
TGTGCCAGCAGCAAAACTTTCGAGGTGGAGACCCAGTACTTC
CASSKTFEVETQYF
>TRBV7-2|TRBD1|TRBJ2-7
TGTGCCAGCAGCTTAGCCCCGGACAGGGTAGGCTACGAGCAGTACTTC
CASSLAPDRVGYEQYF
>TRBV20-1|-|TRBJ1-2
TGCAGTGCTAGTAGCCGTGGCTACACCTTC
CSASSRGYTF
>TRBV7-8|TRBD1|TRBJ1-2
TGTGCCAGCAGCCCACAAAGAGGACAGGGCTATGGCTACACCTTC
CASSPQRGQGYGYTF
>TRBV9|-|TRBJ2-7
TGTGCCAGCAGCCGGTTTGGGCGGGCTACCTACGAGCAGTACTTC
CASSRFGRATYEQYF
>TRBV5-1|-|TRBJ2-2
TGCGCCAGCAGCTTGGGAGCGACCGGGGAGCTGTTTTTT
CASSLGATGELFF
>TRBV15|-|TRBJ1-2
TGTGCCACCAGCAGAATGACAGGTGGCTACACCTTC
CATSRMTGGYTF
>TRBV6-1|-|TRBJ1-5
TGTGCCAGCAGTAGCGGATATAGCAATCAGCCCCAGCATTTT
CASSSGYSNQPQHF
>TRBV30|-|TRBJ2-1
TGTGCCTGGAGTGTTGGGACTCGACCTCTCGGGCAGTTCTTC
CAWSVGTRPLGQFF
>TRBV2|-|TRBJ1-5
TGTGCCAGCAGTGAAGTGAGTAACCATCAGCCCCAGCATTTT
CASSEVSNHQPQHF
>TRBV27|-|TRBJ1-5
TGTGCCAGCAGTTTATTCGGGGTAAATTTGAGCAATCAGCCCCAGCATTTT
CASSLFGVNLSNQPQHF
>TRBV10-2|TRBD1|TRBJ1-2
TGCGCCAGCTCACCCGGGACAGGAGTTGGTGGCTACACCTTC
CASSPGTGVGGYTF
>TRBV18|-|TRBJ1-1
TGTGCCAGCTCCCTACATCCGACGGGCACTGAAGCTTTCTTT
CASSLHPTGTEAFF
>TRBV2|TRBD1|TRBJ2-7
TGTGCCAGCAGGGGACAGGGATACGAGCAGTACTTC
CASRGQGYEQYF
>TRBV19|-|TRBJ2-1
TGTGCCAGTAGTACTAGCCGACGCAATGAGCAGTTCTTC
CASSTSRRNEQFF
>TRBV5-1|-|TRBJ2-5
TGCGCCAGCAGCTTTGGTACAGGTTCCCGAGAGACCCAGTACTTC
CASSFGTGSRETQYF
>TRBV4-1|TRBD2|TRBJ2-6
TGCGCCAGCAGCCAAGGGGAGGGGCCCGGGGCCAACGTCCTGACTTTC
CASSQGEGPGANVLTF
>TRBV5-6|TRBD1|TRBJ2-5
TGTGCCAGCAGCATCCTCGGGACAGGATGGGAGACCCAGTACTTC
CASSILGTGWETQYF
>TRBV5-1|-|TRBJ2-7
TGCGCCAGCAGCCCACGAGTGGCGGCCTACGAGCAGTACTTC
CASSPRVAAYEQYF
>TRBV6-5|-|TRBJ2-4
TGTGCCAGCACTTCTCCGTTAGGGGTTCAGTACTTC
CASTSPLGVQYF
>TRBV5-1|-|TRBJ1-2
TGCGCCAGCAGCTTGCTCCAGGGGACCTATGGCTACACCTTC
CASSLLQGTYGYTF
>TRBV7-9|-|TRBJ2-5
TGTGCCAGCAGCTTATGGGTCCCCTCCGGGGAGACCCAGTACTTC
CASSLWVPSGETQYF
>TRBV7-2|-|TRBJ2-7
TGTGCCAGCAGCTTATCTGGGACACACAACTACGAGCAGTACTTC
CASSLSGTHNYEQYF
>TRBV27|-|TRBJ1-1
TGTGCCAGCAGTTTATACACAGGGTTGAAAAGGAACACTGAAGCTTTCTTT
CASSLYTGLKRNTEAFF
>TRBV7-9|-|TRBJ2-7
TGTGCCAGCAGCTTATTCCCATACGAGCAGTACTTC
CASSLFPYEQYF
>TRBV4-1|-|TRBJ2-6
TGCGCCAGCAGCCAAGATCTCGAGGACAGTTCCTCTGGGGCCAACGTCCTGACTTTC
CASSQDLEDSSSGANVLTF